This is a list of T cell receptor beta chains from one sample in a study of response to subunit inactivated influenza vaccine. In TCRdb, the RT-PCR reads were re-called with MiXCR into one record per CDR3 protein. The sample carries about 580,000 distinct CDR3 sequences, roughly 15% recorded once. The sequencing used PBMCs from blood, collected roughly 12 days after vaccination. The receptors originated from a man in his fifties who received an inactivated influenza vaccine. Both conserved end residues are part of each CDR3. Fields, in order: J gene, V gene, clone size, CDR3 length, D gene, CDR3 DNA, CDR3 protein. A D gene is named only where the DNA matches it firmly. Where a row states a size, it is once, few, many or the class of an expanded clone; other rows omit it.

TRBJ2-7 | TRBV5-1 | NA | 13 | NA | TGCGCCAGCAGCTTGATGCTCGGATACGAGCAGTACTTC | CASSLMLGYEQYF
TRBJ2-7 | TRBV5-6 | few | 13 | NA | TGTGCCAGCAGTACTTGGCTAGGGCACGAGCAGTACTTC | CASSTWLGHEQYF
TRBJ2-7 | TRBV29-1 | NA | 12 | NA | TGCAGCGTTGGTTTAGAACACTGGGAGCAGTACTTC | CSVGLEHWEQYF
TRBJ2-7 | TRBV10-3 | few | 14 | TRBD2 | TGTGCCATCAGAGTAGCGGGAGTGGATTACGAGCAGTACTTC | CAIRVAGVDYEQYF
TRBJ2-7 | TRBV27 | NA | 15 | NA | TGTGCCAGCAGTCCCGGACATCCGTCCTCCTACGAGCAGTACTTC | CASSPGHPSSYEQYF
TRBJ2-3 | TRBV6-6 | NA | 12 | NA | TGTGCCAGCAACGGACTGACAGATACGCAGTATTTT | CASNGLTDTQYF
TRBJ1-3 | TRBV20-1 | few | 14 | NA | TGCAGTGCTAGTGCAGGTTCGAGTGGAAACACCATATATTTT | CSASAGSSGNTIYF
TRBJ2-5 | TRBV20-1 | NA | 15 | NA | TGCAGTGCCAGAGGGGCGGACTCGATGGTTCGGGACCAGTACTTC | CSARGADSMVRDQYF
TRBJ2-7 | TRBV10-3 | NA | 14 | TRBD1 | TGTGCCATCAGCCGGGACAGGCCTCCCTACGAGCAGTACTTC | CAISRDRPPYEQYF
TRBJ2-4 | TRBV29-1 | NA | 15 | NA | TGCAGCGTTGAGGGCGGGGCGGGGATCAAAAACATTCAGTACTTC | CSVEGGAGIKNIQYF
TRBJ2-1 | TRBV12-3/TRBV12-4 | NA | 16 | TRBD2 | TGTGCCAGCAGTACTTGGACTAGCGGGAGTTTCGATGAGCAGTTCTTC | CASSTWTSGSFDEQFF
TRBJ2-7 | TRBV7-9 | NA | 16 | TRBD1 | TGTGCCAGCAGCTTATCATTTGGGACAGCCACCTACGAGCAGTACTTC | CASSLSFGTATYEQYF
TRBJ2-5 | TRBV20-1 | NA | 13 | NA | TGCAGTGCCGTAAAAGGGCCGTCGGGGACCCAGTACTTC | CSAVKGPSGTQYF
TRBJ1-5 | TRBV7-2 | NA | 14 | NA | TGTGCCAGCAGCCTAACTACGGGCAATCAGCCCCAGCATTTT | CASSLTTGNQPQHF
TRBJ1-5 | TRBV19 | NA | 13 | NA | TGTGCCAGTAGGGGCTATAGCAATCAGCCCCAGCATTTT | CASRGYSNQPQHF
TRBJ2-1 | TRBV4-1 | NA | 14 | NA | TGCGCCAGCAGCGCGCCGTGGGGCCCGGATGAGCAGTTCTTC | CASSAPWGPDEQFF
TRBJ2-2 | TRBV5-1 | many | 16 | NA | TGCGCCAGCAGCTTGGATGTGGGGATGAACACCGGGGAGCTGTTTTTT | CASSLDVGMNTGELFF
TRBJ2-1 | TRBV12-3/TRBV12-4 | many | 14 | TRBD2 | TGTGCCAGCAGTTTAGCGGCGGGGGGGGGTGAGCAGTTCTTC | CASSLAAGGGEQFF
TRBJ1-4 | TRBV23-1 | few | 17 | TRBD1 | TGCGCCAGCAGTCAATCCAGGGGGGACATAACTAATGAAAAACTGTTTTTT | CASSQSRGDITNEKLFF
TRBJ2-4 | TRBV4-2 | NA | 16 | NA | TGTGCCAGCAGCCAGGAGGGAGGACGGACAAAAAACATTCAGTACTTC | CASSQEGGRTKNIQYF
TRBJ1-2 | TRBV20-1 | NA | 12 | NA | TGCAGTGCTAGAGGGGGGCAGGATGGCTACACCTTC | CSARGGQDGYTF